Each of the 18 T cell receptor beta chains below was sequenced from the same sample in a study of monozygotic twins with inflammatory bowel disease. Reprocessing the 5' RACE reads, TCRdb reports a single entry for every CDR3 protein and omits DNA. The repertoire table contains over 200,000 distinct CDR3 sequences. The source material was blood. These receptor sequences come from a human donor with ulcerative colitis or Crohn's disease, or a healthy co-twin of an affected twin (not recorded which).

The CDR3 loop reads CASSHYRGDTYEQYF. This sequence joins TRBV4-1 and TRBJ2-7; TCRdb lists TRBD1, though no DNA is available to test this call. Per the germline V gene, CDR1 is MGHRA and CDR2 is YSYEKL. CDR3 size: 15 residues.

The V gene is TRBV12-3 or TRBV12-4, the J gene TRBJ1-5; TCRdb's D call of TRBD1 is untestable without DNA. CDR3 length equals 15 residues. CDR3 sequence: CASRDRVLSNQPQHF.

The rearrangement joins TRBV5-5 to TRBJ1-2; lacking DNA, the TRBD1 call made by TCRdb goes unchecked. In germline, CDR1 is SGHKS, CDR2 YYEKEE (reference sequence). The CDR3 has 14 residues. This CDR3 is CASSLVTGISGYTF. The variable domain in full, with the rest retrieved from reference TRBV5-5 and TRBJ1-2, is DAGVTQSPTHLIKTRGQQVTLRCSPISGHKSVSWYQQVLGQGPQFIFQYYEKEERGRGNFPDRFSARQFPNYSSELNVNALLLGDSALYLCASSLVTGISGYTFGSGTRLTVV.

V gene TRBV20-1 combines with J gene TRBJ1-2. Germline loops: CDR1 DFQATT, CDR2 SNEGSKA (reference sequence). There are 13 residues in the CDR3. The chain's CDR3 is CSARDIGEWGYTF.

CDR3 residues: CASSLNGQIDYGYTF. The chain combines TRBV12-3 or TRBV12-4 with TRBJ1-2; TCRdb designates TRBD1, a call that cannot be tested without DNA. The CDR3 runs to 15 residues.

This chain connects TRBV7-2 to TRBJ2-7; no DNA is available, so the TRBD2 call from TCRdb remains unchecked. The CDR3 runs 13 residues. In germline, CDR1 is SGHTA, CDR2 FQGNSA. The CDR3 loop is CASSAGLFYEQYF.

The V call is TRBV5-6, the J call TRBJ1-6. The CDR3 length is 14 residues. Germline V gives CDR1 SGHDT, CDR2 YYEEEE. The CDR3 region is CASSLRFGDSPLHF.

The genes are TRBV5-1 and TRBJ2-3; the D call from TCRdb, TRBD1, cannot be confirmed without DNA. This CDR3 is built from 12 residues. CDR1 is SGHRS, CDR2 YFSETQ, per germline. The CDR3 reads CASTLDQGTQYF.

This rearrangement joins TRBV18 to TRBJ2-3; TCRdb lists TRBD1, though no DNA is available to test this call. Germline V gene sequence: CDR1 KGHSH, CDR2 LQKENI. CDR3 size: 15 residues. CDR3 in amino acids: CASSPQGTVTDTQYF.

V and J are TRBV5-1 and TRBJ2-2. The CDR3 length is 14 residues. Looked up from germline, CDR1 is SGHRS and CDR2 is YFSETQ. This CDR3 is CASSMSGDTGELFF.

The gene calls are TRBV11-1 and TRBJ1-1; TCRdb lists TRBD1, though no DNA is available to test this call. This CDR3 has 18 amino acids. Germline CDR1 is SGHAT and CDR2 is FQDESV (reference sequence). The CDR3 sequence: CASSKRGSLGGGNTEAFF.

The chain combines TRBV18 with TRBJ1-2; checking the TCRdb D call of TRBD1 is not possible without DNA. The CDR3 runs to 16 residues. Germline V CDR1 and CDR2: KGHSH, LQKENI. CDR3 region: CASSPPGTGVNYGYTF.

This CDR3 reads CASSTQPLTAYTEAFF. The chain has TRBV5-1 and TRBJ1-1; the D call from TCRdb, TRBD1, cannot be confirmed without DNA. Germline loops: CDR1 SGHRS, CDR2 YFSETQ. The CDR3 is 16 residues long.

The chain combines TRBV19 with TRBJ1-1. This CDR3 has 13 amino acids. Looked up from germline, CDR1 is LNHDA and CDR2 is SQIVND (reference sequence). The CDR3 sequence is CASSVTVNTEAFF.

V is TRBV5-1 and J is TRBJ1-1. This CDR3 region has 13 residues. In germline, CDR1 is SGHRS, CDR2 YFSETQ. The CDR3 loop reads CASSPRPATGAFF.

The chain has TRBV18 and TRBJ2-3. The V gene's germline CDR1 is KGHSH and CDR2 LQKENI. The CDR3 consists of 14 residues. CDR3 sequence reads: CASSPRGETDTQYF.

The V and J genes are TRBV18 and TRBJ2-7. The germline gives CDR1 KGHSH, CDR2 LQKENI. The length of the CDR3 is 13 residues. CDR3: CASSPDISYEQYF.

The chain recombines TRBV25-1 with TRBJ1-2. CDR3 length: 20 residues. Germline CDR1 and CDR2: MGHDK and SYGVNS. The CDR3 sequence: CASRKAGLRVSRVTVYGYTF.